The 18 T cell receptor beta chains listed next were all sequenced from one sample in a study of blood T cell repertoires in COVID-19. TCRdb's table, derived via immunoSEQ multiplex PCR, lists solely in-frame clones and lacks some. The sample records approximately 410,000 clones, roughly 88% being singletons. The sequenced material came from peripheral blood. The origin of the receptors is a woman aged 25 to 39 with active or convalescent COVID-19.

This clone was seen just once. The chain recombines TRBV7-2 with TRBJ2-1; no definite D call. V lost 5 bases, J lost 9 bases, and 14 bases lay in between. Germline V gene lookup returns CDR1 SGHTA and CDR2 FQGNSA. The CDR3 runs 13 residues. The CDR3 DNA is TGTGCCAGCAGCGTTAGACTGCCTGGTGAGCAGTTCTTC. Protein product: CASSVRLPGEQFF.

The chain carries TRBV27 and TRBJ1-6, with 7 nucleotides matching TRBD1. The CDR3 runs 14 residues. CDR1 and CDR2 (germline): MNHEY, SMNVEV (reference sequence). V lost 5 bases, J lost 9 bases, and 7 bases stayed unmatched. The CDR3 nucleotides are TGTGCCAGCAGTACCCGACAGGGTAGTTCACCCCTCCACTTT. It is translated as CASSTRQGSSPLHF.

The chain couples TRBV5-1 to TRBJ2-3; D may be TRBD1 (5 bases). The ends were cut back, 0 bases at V and 2 bases at J, with 10 bases in the middle. Germline V gene lookup returns CDR1 SGHRS and CDR2 YFSETQ. The CDR3 totals 15 residues. This CDR3 reads CASSLAQGNTDTQYF. In DNA, the CDR3 is TGCGCCAGCAGCTTGGCCCAGGGAAACACAGATACGCAGTATTTT.

The chain couples TRBV7-9 to TRBJ2-3; tentative D call: TRBD2 (6 bases). The V gene lost 7 bases and the J gene lost 4 bases, with 15 bases spanning the gap. The germline V gene has CDR1 SEHNR and CDR2 FQNEAQ (reference sequence). This CDR3 has 14 amino acids. The CDR3 DNA reads TGTGCCAGCAACTGGTTCGGGAGCTCAGATACGCAGTATTTT. Translation gives CASNWFGSSDTQYF.

This chain connects TRBV30 to TRBJ1-2; D unresolved. The CDR3 runs to 11 residues. Germline-derived CDR1 and CDR2 are GTSNPN and SVGIG (reference sequence). With 8 bases removed from V and 3 bases from J, the gap between germline ends came to 10 bases. The CDR3 coding sequence is TGTGCCGGGATGAGGGACTATGGCTACACCTTC. As protein: CAGMRDYGYTF.

The chain recombines TRBV6-5 with TRBJ2-2, with no clear D. Per the germline V gene, CDR1 is MNHEY and CDR2 is SVGAGI. V was pared by 2 bases and J by 4 bases, with 5 bases between. This CDR3 contains 13 residues. The CDR3 region has the DNA TGTGCCAGCAGTTACGAAGCCACCGGGGAGCTGTTTTTT. Amino acids: CASSYEATGELFF.

V usage is TRBV11-2 and J usage is TRBJ2-3, with 10 positions matching TRBD1. V was clipped by 4 bases and J by 10 bases; unmatched bases: 8. This CDR3 is built from 14 residues. Germline V gene sequence: CDR1 SGHAT, CDR2 FQNNGV. The CDR3 DNA reads as TGTGCCAGCAGCTCACCGGGACAGGGGTTCGCGCAGTATTTT. It translates to CASSSPGQGFAQYF. The full variable domain, completed using reference TRBV11-2 and TRBJ2-3, is EAGVAQSPRYKIIEKRQSVAFWCNPISGHATLYWYQQILGQGPKLLIQFQNNGVVDDSQLPKDRFSAERLKGVDSTLKIQPAKLEDSAVYLCASSSPGQGFAQYFGPGTRLTVL.

With regard to this clone: Germline is not matched at one junction end, which may reflect a read error. The rearrangement joins TRBV24-1 to TRBJ2-7; TRBD2 aligns across 10 bases. In germline, CDR1 is KGHDR, CDR2 SFDVKD. This CDR3 contains 15 residues. CDR3 DNA: TGTGCCATCAGTGACCAGCGGGAGGGCCTAAACGAGCAGTACTTC. It codes for CAISDQREGLNEQYF.

The chain has TRBV5-1 and TRBJ2-3; D ambiguous. V dropped 4 bases and J dropped 2 bases, with 17 bases sitting between them. The CDR3 has 16 amino acids. Germline CDR1 is SGHRS and CDR2 is YFSETQ. DNA of the CDR3: TGCGCCAGCAGCGGCCTTGGTACGATTCCCACAGATACGCAGTATTTT. Its protein product is CASSGLGTIPTDTQYF.

The chain uses TRBV19 and TRBJ1-2, with D possibly matching TRBD1 (5 bases). Trimming pared 3 bases from V and 8 bases from J, leaving 13 bases between. The germline CDR1 and CDR2 sequences are LNHDA and SQIVND (reference sequence). This CDR3 comprises 13 residues. CDR3 bases: TGTGCCAGTAGTATCACCAGGGAGGGCGGCTACACCTTC. Translating gives CASSITREGGYTF.

This clone appeared a single time. The chain recombines TRBV6-5 with TRBJ2-1, with D unclear. Germline V gene data show CDR1 as MNHEY and CDR2 as SVGAGI. This CDR3 comprises 14 residues. Deletions cut 0 bases from V and 8 bases from J, with 11 bases between. DNA of the CDR3: TGTGCCAGCAGTTACTCGTCAGGAACATATGAGCAGTTCTTC. It codes for CASSYSSGTYEQFF.

V gene TRBV11-2 combines with J gene TRBJ2-2; 9 positions agree with TRBD1. CDR1 SGHAT and CDR2 FQNNGV come from the germline V gene. Losses at the gene ends were 4 bases for V and 1 base for J; bases not matched to a gene: 4. The CDR3 is 16 residues long. The CDR3 DNA follows: TGTGCCAGCAGCTCCCCGGACAGGGGGAACACCGGGGAGCTGTTTTTT. This sequence encodes CASSSPDRGNTGELFF.

The chain links TRBV2 to TRBJ1-5, with D uncertain. The CDR3 runs to 15 residues. The germline V gene encodes CDR1 SNHLY and CDR2 FYNNEI. The germline V and J ends were trimmed by 2 bases and 0 bases, with 8 bases remaining between them. The CDR3 here is CASSESLFSNQPQHF. In nucleotides, the CDR3 is TGTGCCAGCAGTGAATCACTGTTTAGCAATCAGCCCCAGCATTTT.

This sequence joins TRBV5-1 and TRBJ1-4, with D unclear. Germline V lookup: CDR1 SGHRS, CDR2 YFSETQ. V was pared by 2 bases and J by 4 bases, with 9 bases between. CDR3 length: 14 residues. The CDR3 region has the DNA TGCGCCAGCAGCTTTATGGGCATTAATGAAAAACTGTTTTTT. This gives the protein CASSFMGINEKLFF.

The V gene is TRBV5-1, the J gene TRBJ1-2; 7 positions agree with TRBD1. J lost 8 bases, V lost 4 bases, and 11 bases had no gene match. Germline CDR1 and CDR2: SGHRS and YFSETQ. This CDR3 is 14 amino acids long. CDR3 coding DNA: TGCGCCAGCAGCACCCGACAGGGAGTATTGGGCTACACCTTC. This sequence encodes CASSTRQGVLGYTF.

This sequence joins TRBV25-1 and TRBJ1-6, with D possibly being TRBD1 (6 bases). Germline-derived CDR1 and CDR2 are MGHDK and SYGVNS. Trimming removed 4 bases from V and 5 bases from J, with 9 bases in between. The CDR3 length is 14 residues. This CDR3 is CASSGDTNNSPLHF. DNA of the CDR3: TGTGCCAGCAGTGGGGACACAAATAATTCACCCCTCCACTTT.

This clone has more than one count but fewer than ten. V gene TRBV5-1 combines with J gene TRBJ1-1; 8 bases match TRBD1. Germline assignment: CDR1 SGHRS and CDR2 YFSETQ. The CDR3 has 14 amino acids. V lost 4 bases, J lost 3 bases, and 5 bases stayed unmatched. CDR3 in amino acids: CASSIQGADTEAFF. In DNA, the CDR3 is TGCGCCAGCAGCATCCAGGGGGCCGACACTGAAGCTTTCTTT.

The chain has TRBV19 and TRBJ1-1; possibly TRBD1 for D (5 bases). The CDR3 runs 16 residues. V was clipped by 3 bases and J by 3 bases, with 17 bases between them. Germline V gene data show CDR1 as LNHDA and CDR2 as SQIVND (reference sequence). The CDR3 sequence: CASSIGGYTPYTEAFF. In DNA form, the CDR3 reads TGTGCCAGTAGTATCGGGGGATATACACCTTACACTGAAGCTTTCTTT.